The T cell receptor beta chain under discussion was sequenced for a study of cytomegalovirus exposure and HLA in healthy donors. Findings and caveats of the study: Apart from CMV serostatus, no immune exposure information was available. In a later analysis, an Asian-associated ancestry cluster reportedly showed fewer N-insertions than the approximately 640-donor mean. The authors later found TCR association rates varying by HLA locus, with DRB1 most and HLA-C fewest.

Primers for the PCR totalled 60 Vbeta and 13 Jbeta. TCRdb keeps only in-frame clones here, not all; method: immunoSEQ multiplex PCR. The table lists about 80,000 clones, 65% to 80% of them singletons. The sample holds a few counts of this clone. The antigen is unknown. Sequencing was done on a sample of PBMCs. The sequence derives from a young man in good health and CMV-seronegative.

DNA for the CDR3: TGTGCCAGCACTCAGGGGCTTAAGGAGCAGTATTTT. Amino acid sequence: CASTQGLKEQYF. The rearrangement joins TRBV28 to TRBJ2-3, with D maybe TRBD1 (6 bases). This CDR3 spans 12 amino acids. Germline loops: CDR1 MDHEN, CDR2 SYDVKM. Trimming pared 7 bases from V and 11 bases from J, leaving 16 bases between.